A selection of T cell receptor beta chains follows, all from one sample in a study of OX40 agonist ivuxolimab in advanced cancers. TCRdb keeps only in-frame clones here, not all; method: immunoSEQ multiplex PCR. The table records around 72,000 clones, over 75% of them present only once. The input for sequencing was CD4+ or CD8+ T cells sorted from blood, taken in a trial of the OX40 agonist ivuxolimab. All receptors come from an adult with an advanced solid tumor such as melanoma, head and neck, liver or kidney cancer. Both conserved end residues are part of each CDR3. Fields, in order: J gene, clone size, D gene, V gene, CDR3 DNA, CDR3 protein. A D gene is named only where the DNA matches it firmly. The size entry is marked missing in some rows and otherwise reads once, few, many or a size class.

>TRBJ1-1|.|.|TRBV5-4
TGTGCCAGCAGCTTGGATTATGGGAAGAACACTGAAGCTTTCTTT
CASSLDYGKNTEAFF
>TRBJ1-1|.|.|TRBV7-9
TGTGCCAGCAGCTTAGCCGGGATCACTGAAGCTTTCTTT
CASSLAGITEAFF
>TRBJ2-3|.|.|TRBV9
TGTGCCAGCAGCAGAGGCATTACGCAGGCAGATACGCAGTATTTT
CASSRGITQADTQYF
>TRBJ2-3|.|.|TRBV9
TGTGCCAGCAGCGCCGGGTTGGGGCGGGTTATCCCTAGCACAGATACGCAGTATTTT
CASSAGLGRVIPSTDTQYF
>TRBJ1-5|.|.|TRBV6-1
TGTGCCAGCGGAGAAGGGGTCAATCAGCCCCAGCATTTT
CASGEGVNQPQHF
>TRBJ1-2|.|.|TRBV5-4
TGTGCCAGCAGCTTGGCCCTGGGAGCTGGTGGCTACACCTTC
CASSLALGAGGYTF
>TRBJ1-2|.|.|TRBV2
TGTGCCAGCATGAGGAGAACTAACTATGGCTACACCTTC
CASMRRTNYGYTF
>TRBJ2-5|.|.|TRBV7-2
TGTGCCAGCAGCTCGCTGCCCCGACAGGGAGGAGAGACCCAGTACTTC
CASSSLPRQGGETQYF
>TRBJ2-1|.|.|TRBV14
TGTGCCAGCAGCCAAGAGGCTGGGGGGTACAATGAGCAGTTCTTC
CASSQEAGGYNEQFF
>TRBJ2-3|.|.|TRBV7-8
TGTGCCAGCAGCTTCGTGGGGAGCGGCACAGATACGCAGTATTTT
CASSFVGSGTDTQYF
>TRBJ1-2|.|.|TRBV2
TGTGCCAGCAGTGAAAGGCCCTCTGACGGCTATGGCTACACCTTC
CASSERPSDGYGYTF
>TRBJ2-1|.|.|TRBV4-3
TGCGCCAGCAGCCAAAGTACCGGGGCCAATGAGCAGTTCTTC
CASSQSTGANEQFF
>TRBJ2-5|.|TRBD2|TRBV9
TGTGCCAGCAGCTCTGGACTAGCGGGAGTGTCAGAGACCCAGTACTTC
CASSSGLAGVSETQYF
>TRBJ2-2|few|.|TRBV5-1
TGCGCCAGCAGCACTCCCGAGAACACCGGGGAGCTGTTTTTT
CASSTPENTGELFF
>TRBJ2-1|.|TRBD1|TRBV7-3
TGTGCCAGCAGCTTAATAGGGCAGGGGGCGGATGAGCAGTTCTTC
CASSLIGQGADEQFF
>TRBJ2-7|.|TRBD2|TRBV7-3
TGTGCCAGCAGCTTGGATAGCGGGATAGGCGAGCAGTACTTC
CASSLDSGIGEQYF
>TRBJ2-7|.|TRBD2|TRBV11-2
TGTGCCAGCAGCATGGGACTAGCGGTGGCCTACGAGCAGTACTTC
CASSMGLAVAYEQYF
>TRBJ1-2|.|.|TRBV2
TGTGCCAGCAGTGAAGACATCCCCCCTGGCTACACCTTC
CASSEDIPPGYTF
>TRBJ1-1|.|TRBD1|TRBV2
TGTGCCAGCCGCGCAGGGGGCACTGAAGCTTTCTTT
CASRAGGTEAFF
>TRBJ2-1|.|TRBD2|TRBV7-9
TGTGCCAGCAGCCGACTAGCGGGGGGTTACGGCGAGCAGTTCTTC
CASSRLAGGYGEQFF
>TRBJ2-1|once|TRBD1|TRBV2
TGTGCCAGCATTTCCCGTGACAGGGAACAAGACAATGAGCAGTTCTTC
CASISRDREQDNEQFF
>TRBJ1-5|.|.|TRBV7-9
TGTGCCAGCAGCTTAGGTCCCGGACCTGGGATTCCGCCCCAGCATTTT
CASSLGPGPGIPPQHF
>TRBJ2-2|.|.|TRBV5-4
TGTGCCAGCAGCCCCCAGGACAGGAACACCGGGGAGCTGTTTTTT
CASSPQDRNTGELFF
>TRBJ2-5|few|.|TRBV20-1
TGCAGTGCTAGATTGGGTGAGACCCAGTACTTC
CSARLGETQYF
>TRBJ2-1|once|TRBD2|TRBV28
TGTGCCAGCACAACTAGCGGGAGAGATGAGCAGTTCTTC
CASTTSGRDEQFF
>TRBJ2-5|.|.|TRBV19
TGTGCCAGTAGTACCGGGACTCAAGAGACCCAGTACTTC
CASSTGTQETQYF
>TRBJ1-1|.|.|TRBV20-1
TGCAGTGCTACCAGGAGAGAAGGAGCTTTCTTT
CSATRREGAFF
>TRBJ2-3|once|.|TRBV29-1
TGCAGCTTAGACCGGGGTAGCGCCACAGATACGCAGTATTTT
CSLDRGSATDTQYF
>TRBJ1-1|once|.|TRBV7-6
TGTGCCAGCAGCCACGGTGGTGACACTGAAGCTTTCTTT
CASSHGGDTEAFF
>TRBJ2-1|.|.|TRBV10-3
TGTGCCATCAGTGCCCCCGGGAGTGGGGGGACGTACAATGAGCAGTTCTTC
CAISAPGSGGTYNEQFF
>TRBJ2-5|.|.|TRBV2
TGTGCCAGCAGTGGTACGTCGGGAGAGACCCAGTACTTC
CASSGTSGETQYF
>TRBJ2-7|.|.|TRBV28
TGTGCCAGCAGTTCCCAAGGTGCTAGCGAGACCTACGAGCAGTACTTC
CASSSQGASETYEQYF